Detailed here is one T cell receptor (beta chain). The sample belongs to a study of blood T cell repertoires in COVID-19. There are 16 residues in the CDR3. Germline CDR1 LNHNV, CDR2 YYDKDF (reference sequence). Unmatched junction bases numbered 4, after V lost 1 base and J lost 2 bases. Generated by immunoSEQ multiplex PCR, the TCRdb table keeps only in-frame clones and is missing some. The data show around 130,000 clones, with roughly 80% seen just once and roughly 15% held by the top ten. This TCR was sampled from a woman in her 50s with acute or convalescent COVID-19. The sequencing input was peripheral blood. The chain has TRBV15 and TRBJ2-3; 9 bases line up with TRBD1. The CDR3 DNA reads TGTGCCACCAGCAGAGGTGGGGACAGGGCCACAGATACGCAGTATTTT. Translation: CATSRGGDRATDTQYF. The variable domain in full, with the rest retrieved from reference TRBV15 and TRBJ2-3, is DAMVIQNPRYQVTQFGKPVTLSCSQTLNHNVMYWYQQKSSQAPKLLFHYYDKDFNNEADTPDNFQSRRPNTSFCFLDIRSPGLGDTAMYLCATSRGGDRATDTQYFGPGTRLTVL.